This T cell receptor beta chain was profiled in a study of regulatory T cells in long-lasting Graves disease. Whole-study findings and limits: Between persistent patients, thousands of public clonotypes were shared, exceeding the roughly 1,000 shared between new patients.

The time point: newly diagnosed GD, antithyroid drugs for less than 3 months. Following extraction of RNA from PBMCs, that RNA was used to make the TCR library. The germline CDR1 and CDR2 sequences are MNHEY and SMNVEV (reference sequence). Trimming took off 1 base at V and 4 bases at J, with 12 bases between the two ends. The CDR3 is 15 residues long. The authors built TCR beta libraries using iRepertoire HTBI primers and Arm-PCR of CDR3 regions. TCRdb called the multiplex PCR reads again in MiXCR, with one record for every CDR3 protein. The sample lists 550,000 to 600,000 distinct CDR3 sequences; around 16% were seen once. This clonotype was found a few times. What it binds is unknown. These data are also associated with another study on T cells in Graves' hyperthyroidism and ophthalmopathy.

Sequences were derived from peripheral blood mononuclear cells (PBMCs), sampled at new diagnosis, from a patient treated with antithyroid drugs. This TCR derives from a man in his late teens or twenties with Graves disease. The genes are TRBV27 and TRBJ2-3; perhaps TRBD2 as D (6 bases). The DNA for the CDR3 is TGTGCCAGCAGTTTATACGGGGGTGGCCCAGATACGCAGTATTTT. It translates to CASSLYGGGPDTQYF.